The 5 T cell receptor beta chains listed next were all sequenced from one sample in a study of graft-versus-host responses after intestinal transplantation. Libraries were prepared by immunoSEQ multiplex PCR; TCRdb keeps only in-frame clonotypes and omits some of them. This sample has tens of thousands of clones, with roughly 85% found just once. Sequences were derived from PBMCs, sampled 27 to 29 days after intestinal transplant. These receptors were taken from a human patient who received an intestinal transplant, so some T cells may come from the graft donor.

V is TRBV2 and J is TRBJ1-1, with 10 bases identical to TRBD1. Germline V gene sequence: CDR1 SNHLY, CDR2 FYNNEI. The CDR3 is 14 amino acids. Unmatched junction bases numbered 6, after V lost 6 bases and J lost 5 bases. CDR3 residues: CASSWDRGMTEAFF. The CDR3 DNA reads TGTGCCAGCAGCTGGGACAGGGGTATGACTGAAGCTTTCTTT.

V usage is TRBV7-5 and J usage is TRBJ2-7. TRBV7-5 is designated a pseudogene. CDR3 length: 15 residues. The CDR3 DNA follows: TGTGCCAGAAGCTTAGTACGGGACGGAGCCTACGAGCAGTACTTC. This sequence encodes CARSLVRDGAYEQYF.

In nucleotides, the CDR3 is TGTGCCAGCAGCGTAGGTCAAGAGACCCAGTACTTC. It encodes CASSVGQETQYF. The chain has TRBV9 and TRBJ2-5, with unresolved D. The germline gives CDR1 SGDLS, CDR2 YYNGEE. V was shortened by 0 bases and J by 2 bases, with 2 bases between the two germline ends. CDR3 length: 12 amino acids.

The chain joins TRBV7-6 to TRBJ2-1; D remains unclear. Trimming stripped 0 bases from V and 8 bases from J, with 8 bases between. Germline V CDR1 and CDR2: SGHVS, FNYEAQ. CDR3 length equals 13 residues. The CDR3 DNA is TGTGCCAGCAGCTTAGCCCGCGGACATGAGCAGTTCTTC. This gives the protein CASSLARGHEQFF. The complete variable domain, with remaining parts taken from reference TRBV7-6 and TRBJ2-1, reads GAGVSQSPRYKVTKRGQDVALRCDPISGHVSLYWYRQALGQGPEFLTYFNYEAQQDKSGLPNDRFSAERPEGSISTLTIQRTEQRDSAMYRCASSLARGHEQFFGPGTRLTVL.

This clone was seen more than once but under ten times. The chain carries TRBV6-5 and TRBJ2-7; D could derive from TRBD1 or TRBD2 (5 bases each). Germline CDR1 is MNHEY and CDR2 is SVGAGI. CDR3 size: 13 residues. V was cut by 6 bases and J by 6 bases, with 15 bases left in between. CDR3 coding DNA: TGTGCCAGCAGGCCAAGAGGGGTTCTCGAGCAGTACTTC. Its protein is CASRPRGVLEQYF.